Detailed here is one T cell receptor (beta chain). Its antigen is currently not known. Nothing much larger sits one base from this clone, and base qualities are not available. Intraepithelial and lamina propria lymphocytes were isolated from graft specimens using dithiothreitol, EDTA incubations and collagenase D digestion. Bulk TCR-beta sequencing was performed on serial intestinal graft biopsy specimens collected as late as 600 days after transplant. These data originate in a study of graft-versus-host responses after intestinal transplantation (dated by TCRdb to about 2021). A note on the overall study: Recipients received multivisceral, liver-intestinal, or isolated intestinal transplants. The cohort enrolled approximately 24 intestinal transplant recipients including one retransplant, and a few patients lacking pretransplant specimens were excluded. Rather than being sequenced by the commercial service, samples from a few later patients were sequenced in-house on an Illumina MiSeq and processed with MiXCR. Graft-versus-host and host-versus-graft alloreactive T cell clones were tracked in the graft, circulation and bone marrow after intestinal transplantation using bulk TCR-beta CDR3 sequencing. Every recipient was given anti-thymocyte globulin induction, then maintenance tacrolimus and steroids for around three years. A peak of at least 4% donor T cells among recipient peripheral blood mononuclear cells was the definition used for donor T cell macrochimerism. Alloreactive clones were identified by sequencing pre-transplant mixed lymphocyte reaction products and comparing them with unstimulated pre-transplant donor and recipient T cells.

Library generation was performed with the immunoSEQ multiplex PCR assay. High-throughput TCR-beta CDR3 sequencing of genomic DNA from most patients was performed by Adaptive Biotechnologies. On the study's bioinformatics: TCR sequencing data for over 15 patients were retrieved from Adaptive's ImmunoSEQ software; a few other patients were processed with MiXCR and VDJtools. CDR3 nucleotide sequences shared between donor and recipient were removed because the origin of such sequences could not be assigned. Alloreactive clones required at least 2-fold expansion over unstimulated cells and minimum CFSE-low frequency of 0.002% (template counts) or 0.001% (read counts). Clones were considered mappable if detected in sequenced pre-transplant spleen, lymph node, or MLR CFSE-low populations of the donor or recipient. Cumulative frequency of alloreactive clones was calculated as a percentage of all sequences weighted by copy number. TCRdb holds this immuneACCESS table with in-frame rearrangements only. Some clones are missing; in checked studies, unresolved V genes explain under half, and the rest has no known cause. V and J calls and clone size are those listed in that table; D and trimming were worked out from the DNA. The sample includes 60,000 to 75,000 clones, with roughly 89% observed a single time. The ten biggest clones cover 1.5% to 2% of the sample.

Here is what the overall study found, with its caveats: Early after transplant, declines in HvG clones were associated with peak levels of circulating GvH clones. The relatively low number and heterogeneity of intestinal transplant patients limited the conclusions. GvH clones were detected in recipient bone marrow, and some of these GvH clones were observed earlier in ileal mucosa or blood, consistent with an intestinal mucosal origin. High GvH to HvG T cell clonal ratios were observed in the allografts of patients with donor T cell macrochimerism.

From the cysteine through the phenylalanine, the CDR3 covers 14 amino acids. This entry keeps only the CDR3 DNA: 42 bases, framed from base 1. Reading the germline V gene (reference sequence) gives CDR1 MNHNY and CDR2 SVGAGI. V is pruned by 5 bases and J by 6 bases, leaving 10 bases of the junction without a gene match. The sequence links TRBV6-6 to TRBJ2-7; the junction holds 7 bases that match TRBD1. The sample consisted of ileum tissue, taken 350 to 400 days after transplant. The origin of this receptor is a human patient who received an intestinal transplant, so some T cells may come from the graft donor. The CDR3 corresponds to CASSPDRDRSEQYF. At the DNA level, the sequence is TGTGCCAGCAGTCCCGACAGGGATAGGAGCGAGCAGTACTTC.